These 5 T cell receptor beta chains were sequenced from one sample in a study of blood T cell repertoires in COVID-19. Some clones are missing from TCRdb's copy, which holds only in-frame ones; the method was immunoSEQ multiplex PCR. The table records some 150,000 clones, 80% to 90% of them present only once. Sequenced: peripheral blood. The receptor source for this set is a woman in her sixties with COVID-19, enrolled during active disease.

This chain links TRBV6-6 with TRBJ1-6; perhaps TRBD1 as D (5 bases). This CDR3 comprises 16 residues. V dropped 0 bases and J dropped 10 bases, with 16 bases sitting between them. Germline assignment: CDR1 MNHNY and CDR2 SVGAGI (reference sequence). CDR3: CASSYSSGSGDSPLHF. The CDR3 DNA reads TGTGCCAGCAGTTACTCTAGTGGAAGCGGGGACTCACCCCTCCACTTT.

The chain combines TRBV5-1 with TRBJ1-1, with D unclear. V was cut by 0 bases and J by 5 bases, with 14 bases left in between. The CDR3 runs 15 residues. The V gene's germline CDR1 is SGHRS and CDR2 YFSETQ. The CDR3 DNA is TGCGCCAGCAGCTTGGACAGTATGGTCAAAACTGAAGCTTTCTTT. Translated: CASSLDSMVKTEAFF.

The chain employs TRBV3-1 (or the pseudogene TRBV3-2) and TRBJ2-7; 7 bases fit TRBD1. Trimming took 0 bases from V and 5 from J; bases not matched to a gene: 7. Germline V gene data show CDR1 as LGHDT and CDR2 as YNNKEL (reference sequence). This CDR3 has 15 residues. CDR3 DNA sequence: TGTGCCAGCAGCCAAGAGGTTCGACAGGGAGACGAGCAGTACTTC. Translated: CASSQEVRQGDEQYF.

The V call is TRBV19, the J call TRBJ2-1, with 9 bases that match TRBD2. With V trimmed by 1 base and J by 3 bases, 4 bases remained unmatched. This CDR3 has 16 residues. Germline loops: CDR1 LNHDA, CDR2 SQIVND (reference sequence). CDR3 sequence reads: CASSIVSAGGYNEQFF. CDR3 DNA: TGTGCCAGTAGTATAGTGTCAGCGGGGGGCTACAATGAGCAGTTCTTC.

The V call is TRBV2, the J call TRBJ1-1, with 7 nucleotides matching TRBD1. CDR1 is SNHLY, CDR2 FYNNEI, per germline. This CDR3 has 14 residues. The V gene end was trimmed by 8 bases and the J gene end by 1 base; junction bases not matched to a gene: 7. The CDR3, as DNA: TGTGCCAGCGAGACAGGGTCTGGGAACACTGAAGCTTTCTTT. Translating it yields CASETGSGNTEAFF. The variable domain in full, completed from reference TRBV2 and TRBJ1-1, reads EPEVTQTPSHQVTQMGQEVILRCVPISNHLYFYWYRQILGQKVEFLVSFYNNEISEKSEIFDDQFSVERPDGSNFTLKIRSTKLEDSAMYFCASETGSGNTEAFFGQGTRLTVV.